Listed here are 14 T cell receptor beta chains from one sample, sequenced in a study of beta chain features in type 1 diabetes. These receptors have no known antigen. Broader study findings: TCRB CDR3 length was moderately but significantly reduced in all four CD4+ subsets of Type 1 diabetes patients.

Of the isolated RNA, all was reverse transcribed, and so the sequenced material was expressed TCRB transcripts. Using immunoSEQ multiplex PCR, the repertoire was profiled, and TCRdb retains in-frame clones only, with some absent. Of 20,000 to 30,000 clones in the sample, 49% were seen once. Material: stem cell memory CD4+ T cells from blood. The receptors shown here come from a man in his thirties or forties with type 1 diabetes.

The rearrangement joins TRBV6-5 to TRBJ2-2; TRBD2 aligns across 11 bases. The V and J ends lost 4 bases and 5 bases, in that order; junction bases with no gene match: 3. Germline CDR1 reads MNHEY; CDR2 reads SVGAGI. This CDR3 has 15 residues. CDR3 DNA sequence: TGTGCCAGCAGTTCGCGACTAGCGGGAACCGGGGAGCTGTTTTTT. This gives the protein CASSSRLAGTGELFF.

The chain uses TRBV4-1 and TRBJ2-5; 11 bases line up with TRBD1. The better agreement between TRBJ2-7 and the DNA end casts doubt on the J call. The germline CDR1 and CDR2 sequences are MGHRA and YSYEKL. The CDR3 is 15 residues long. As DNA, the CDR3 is TGCGCCAGCAGCCAAGCCGGGACAGGGGGATACGAGCAGTACTTC. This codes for CASSQAGTGGYEQYF.

CDR3 sequence reads: CASSDPQGAFF. As DNA, the CDR3 is TGTGCCAGCAGTGACCCACAGGGAGCTTTCTTT. The chain links TRBV6-1 to TRBJ1-1; a possible D gene is TRBD1 (6 bases). Germline loops: CDR1 MNHNS, CDR2 SASEGT. There are 11 residues in the CDR3. V was shortened by 3 bases and J by 10 bases, with 9 bases between the two germline ends.

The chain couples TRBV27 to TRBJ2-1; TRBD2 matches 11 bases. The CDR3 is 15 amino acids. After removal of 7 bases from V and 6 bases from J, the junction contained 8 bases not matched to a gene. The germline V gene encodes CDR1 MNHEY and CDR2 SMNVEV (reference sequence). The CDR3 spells CASTLTSGKGNEQFF. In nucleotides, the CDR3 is TGTGCCAGCACCTTGACTAGCGGGAAAGGCAATGAGCAGTTCTTC.

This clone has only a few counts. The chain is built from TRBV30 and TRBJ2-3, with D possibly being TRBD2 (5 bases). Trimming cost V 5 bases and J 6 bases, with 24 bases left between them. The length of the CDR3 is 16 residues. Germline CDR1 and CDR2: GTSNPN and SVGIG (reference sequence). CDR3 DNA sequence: TGTGCCTGGGCCAGGCTGCCGGGGTGGGGAACTGATACGCAGTATTTT. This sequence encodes CAWARLPGWGTDTQYF.

CDR3 amino acids: CASSGTFYEQYF. CDR3 in DNA: TGTGCCAGCAGTGGGACTTTCTACGAGCAGTACTTC. This rearrangement joins TRBV2 to TRBJ2-7; TRBD2 might be the D (5 bases). CDR1 and CDR2 (germline): SNHLY, FYNNEI. The CDR3 has 12 residues. The V end lost 4 bases, the J end lost 3 bases, and 7 bases lay between the germline ends.

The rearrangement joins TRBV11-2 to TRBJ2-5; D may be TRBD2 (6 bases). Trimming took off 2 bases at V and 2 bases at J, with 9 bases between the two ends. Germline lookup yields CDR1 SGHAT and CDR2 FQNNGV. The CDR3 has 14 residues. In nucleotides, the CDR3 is TGTGCCAGCAGCTTATGGGGGGTACAAGAGACCCAGTACTTC. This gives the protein CASSLWGVQETQYF. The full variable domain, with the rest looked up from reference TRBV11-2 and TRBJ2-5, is EAGVAQSPRYKIIEKRQSVAFWCNPISGHATLYWYQQILGQGPKLLIQFQNNGVVDDSQLPKDRFSAERLKGVDSTLKIQPAKLEDSAVYLCASSLWGVQETQYFGPGTRLLVL.

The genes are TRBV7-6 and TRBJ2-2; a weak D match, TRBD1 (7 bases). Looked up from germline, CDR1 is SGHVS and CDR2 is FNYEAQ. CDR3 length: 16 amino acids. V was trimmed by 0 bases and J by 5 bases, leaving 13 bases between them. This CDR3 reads CASSLAQAGGTGELFF. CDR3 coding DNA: TGTGCCAGCAGCTTAGCGCAGGCAGGGGGGACCGGGGAGCTGTTTTTT.

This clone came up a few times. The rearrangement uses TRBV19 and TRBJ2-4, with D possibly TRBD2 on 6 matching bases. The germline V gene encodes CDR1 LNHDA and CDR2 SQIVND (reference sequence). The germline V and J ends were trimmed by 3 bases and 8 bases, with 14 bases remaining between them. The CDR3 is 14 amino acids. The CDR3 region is CASSIALGGDIQYF. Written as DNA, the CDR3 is TGTGCCAGTAGTATCGCGCTCGGCGGGGACATTCAGTACTTC.

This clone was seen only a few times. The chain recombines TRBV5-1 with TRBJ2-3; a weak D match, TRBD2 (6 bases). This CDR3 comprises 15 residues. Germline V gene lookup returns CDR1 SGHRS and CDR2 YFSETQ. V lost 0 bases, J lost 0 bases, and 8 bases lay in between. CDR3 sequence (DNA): TGCGCCAGCAGCTTGGATAGCGGAAGCACAGATACGCAGTATTTT. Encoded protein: CASSLDSGSTDTQYF.

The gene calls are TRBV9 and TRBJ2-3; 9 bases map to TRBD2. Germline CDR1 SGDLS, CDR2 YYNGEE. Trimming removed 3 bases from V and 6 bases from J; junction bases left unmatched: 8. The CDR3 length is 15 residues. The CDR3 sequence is CASSAAGGPRDTQYF. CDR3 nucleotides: TGTGCCAGCAGCGCGGCGGGAGGGCCCAGGGATACGCAGTATTTT.

CDR3 residues: CSVGHLRSYNEQFF. The CDR3 coding sequence is TGCAGCGTTGGGCATCTCCGCTCCTACAATGAGCAGTTCTTC. The chain recombines TRBV29-1 with TRBJ2-1, with D uncertain. The CDR3 consists of 14 residues. CDR1 is SQVTM, CDR2 ANQGSEA, per germline. Trimming took 4 bases from V and 0 from J, leaving 10 bases between them.

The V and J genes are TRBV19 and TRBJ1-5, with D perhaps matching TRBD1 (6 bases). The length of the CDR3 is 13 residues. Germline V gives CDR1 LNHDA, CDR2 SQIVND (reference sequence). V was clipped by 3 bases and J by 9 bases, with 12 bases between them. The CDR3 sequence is CASSIQGRTPQHF. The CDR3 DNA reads TGTGCCAGTAGTATTCAGGGGCGGACGCCCCAGCATTTT. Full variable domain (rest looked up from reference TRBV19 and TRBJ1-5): DGGITQSPKYLFRKEGQNVTLSCEQNLNHDAMYWYRQDPGQGLRLIYYSQIVNDFQKGDIAEGYSVSREKKESFPLTVTSAQKNPTAFYLCASSIQGRTPQHFGDGTRLSIL.

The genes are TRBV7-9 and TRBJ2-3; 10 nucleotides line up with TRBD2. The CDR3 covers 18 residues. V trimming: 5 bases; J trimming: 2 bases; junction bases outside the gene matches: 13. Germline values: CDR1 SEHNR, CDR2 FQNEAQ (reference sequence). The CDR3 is CASSPRWTAGGNTDTQYF. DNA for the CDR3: TGTGCCAGCAGCCCCCGCTGGACAGCGGGGGGGAACACAGATACGCAGTATTTT. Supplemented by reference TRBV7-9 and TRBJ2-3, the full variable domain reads DTGVSQNPRHKITKRGQNVTFRCDPISEHNRLYWYRQTLGQGPEFLTYFQNEAQLEKSRLLSDRFSAERPKGSFSTLEIQRTEQGDSAMYLCASSPRWTAGGNTDTQYFGPGTRLTVL.